This T cell receptor (beta chain) came from a study of OX40 agonist ivuxolimab in advanced cancers. CDR3 length equals 12 residues. Per the germline V gene, CDR1 is SGHDN and CDR2 is FVKESK. With 8 bases removed from V and 2 bases from J, the gap between germline ends came to 10 bases. By its share, this clone is medium-sized. Exclusion of a patient followed from autoimmune disease history or systemic immunosuppression. Sequencing used immunoSEQ multiplex PCR; TCRdb keeps in-frame clones, though not all of them. Of about 45,000 clones in the sample, 75% to 90% were seen once. The rearrangement uses TRBV14 and TRBJ2-7; D remains unclear. The TCR originated in an adult with an advanced solid tumor such as melanoma, head and neck, liver or kidney cancer. The material was CD4+ or CD8+ T cells sorted from blood, obtained in a trial of the OX40 agonist ivuxolimab. The CDR3 here is CASGVAPYEQYF. The CDR3 region has the DNA TGTGCCAGCGGCGTGGCCCCCTACGAGCAGTACTTC.